A selection of T cell receptor beta chains follows, all from one sample in a study of Ad26.COV2.S vaccination and SARS-CoV-2 variants. Libraries were prepared by immunoSEQ multiplex PCR; TCRdb keeps only in-frame clonotypes and omits some of them. The sample has around 450,000 clones; roughly 88% are singletons. Sequencing was performed on peripheral blood, taken in a trial of Ad26.COV2.S vaccine versus placebo. Every receptor here comes from a person between 18 and 65 years old who received the Ad26.COV2.S COVID-19 vaccine or a placebo. The CDR3 runs from the conserved cysteine through the conserved F or W. A D gene is named only where the DNA matches it firmly. The size of a clone is reported for some rows only, either as once, few or many, or as a class for expanded clones.

j_call v_call clone_size d_call cdr3_nt cdr3_aa
TRBJ1-4 TRBV20-1 - TRBD1 TGCAGTGCTAGTACAGGGGACTCGGGAAAACTGTTTTTT CSASTGDSGKLFF
TRBJ2-5 TRBV15 - - TGTGCCACCAGCGCCCATGAGACCCAGTACTTC CATSAHETQYF
TRBJ2-7 TRBV6-2/TRBV6-3 - - TGTGCCAGCAGCCCCCTAGGACGGATCGAGCAGTACTTC CASSPLGRIEQYF
TRBJ2-3 TRBV6-2/TRBV6-3 - - TGTGCCAGCAGTTCTGTAGCGTCTTTGACAGATACGCAGTATTTT CASSSVASLTDTQYF
TRBJ2-7 TRBV10-3 - TRBD2 TGTGCCATCAGTGAGCGGGGACTAGCGGGTTATTCCTACGAGCAGTACTTC CAISERGLAGYSYEQYF
TRBJ2-4 TRBV11-1 - TRBD2 TGTGCCAGCAGCGCGGCGGGGGGGCTGGACATTCAGTACTTC CASSAAGGLDIQYF
TRBJ2-3 TRBV6-1 - TRBD2 TGTGCCAGCAGTGCCGGGACTAGCGGGGGCTGGTATACGCAGTATTTT CASSAGTSGGWYTQYF
TRBJ1-1 TRBV19 few - TGTGCCAGTAGTATTGGGGCGAAGAACACTGAAGCTTTCTTT CASSIGAKNTEAFF
TRBJ2-5 TRBV4-1 - - TGCGCCAGCAGCCAAATTGCCCGACTCCAAGAGACCCAGTACTTC CASSQIARLQETQYF
TRBJ1-6 TRBV19 - TRBD1 TGTGCCAGTAGTGGGACAGGGGATCGTTCACCCCTCCACTTT CASSGTGDRSPLHF
TRBJ2-2 TRBV3-1/TRBV3-2 - - TGTGCCAGCAGCCCAGTGTTAAGGCTGGGGATCGGGGAGCTGTTTTTT CASSPVLRLGIGELFF
TRBJ2-2 TRBV9 - TRBD1 TGTGCCAGACTCCGGGACAGGGTCGCCGGGGAGCTGTTTTTT CARLRDRVAGELFF
TRBJ2-3 TRBV6-5 - TRBD2 TGTGCCAGCAGGATCGGGGGGGCCACAGATACGCAGTATTTT CASRIGGATDTQYF
TRBJ2-1 TRBV30 - - TGTGCCTGGAGTGTAGCCAGGGGCTATGAGCAGTTCTTC CAWSVARGYEQFF
TRBJ2-3 TRBV6-5 few - TGTGCCAGCAGTTTTGACATGACTAGCACAGATACGCAGTATTTT CASSFDMTSTDTQYF
TRBJ2-2 TRBV10-3 - - TGTGCCATCGGGGGGGGCGACACCGGGGAGCTGTTTTTT CAIGGGDTGELFF
TRBJ1-4 TRBV19 few TRBD1 TGTGCCAGTAGGCTATCAGGGGGAGGCGAAAAACTGTTTTTT CASRLSGGGEKLFF
TRBJ2-7 TRBV12-3/TRBV12-4 - - TGTGCCAGCAGTAGGGACATCTTCTACGAGCAGTACTTC CASSRDIFYEQYF
TRBJ1-2 TRBV7-9 - TRBD1 TGTGCCAGCAGCGAAAGGACAGGTCTCTATGGCTACACCTTC CASSERTGLYGYTF
TRBJ2-1 TRBV6-6 few - TGTGCCAGCAGTTACGGTTCTGTGGGGATCGATGAGCAGTTCTTC CASSYGSVGIDEQFF
TRBJ2-5 TRBV5-1 - - TGCGCCAGCAGCTTTGGAGAAACCCAGTACTTC CASSFGETQYF
TRBJ2-4 TRBV29-1 - TRBD2 TGCAGCGTTGGGCTAGCGGGCGACAAAAACATTCAGTACTTC CSVGLAGDKNIQYF
TRBJ2-5 TRBV7-2 - TRBD2 TGTGCCAGCAGCTTGGCGGGGGGGAAAGAGACCCAGTACTTC CASSLAGGKETQYF
TRBJ1-1 TRBV2 once TRBD1 TGTGCCATTTCCGGGACAGGGTTCATGAACACTGAAGCTTTCTTT CAISGTGFMNTEAFF
TRBJ1-1 TRBV7-2 - - TGTGCCAGCAGCCCCCGGGGAGGGTGGAAGGATGAGACTGAAGCTTTCTTT CASSPRGGWKDETEAFF
TRBJ2-2 TRBV6-4 - TRBD1 TGTGCCAGCAGTGCCGCCGGGACAGTCACCGGGGAGCTGTTTTTT CASSAAGTVTGELFF
TRBJ2-5 TRBV5-4 once - TGTGCCAGCAGCCTGGCCCTAAGGGAGACCCAGTACTTC CASSLALRETQYF
TRBJ2-7 TRBV5-1 - - TGCGCCAGCAGCTTGGTGCCAGGTACTTACGAGCAGTACTTC CASSLVPGTYEQYF
TRBJ1-6 TRBV27 - - TGTGCCAGCGGCAACGTAAGGGTCGCCTATAATTCACCCCTCCACTTT CASGNVRVAYNSPLHF
TRBJ1-4 TRBV3-1/TRBV3-2 - TRBD1 TGTGCCAGCAGCCAAACGACAGGGTGGGATGAAAAACTGTTTTTT CASSQTTGWDEKLFF
TRBJ1-1 TRBV19 - - TGTGCCAGTACCTTCAACAGGGACACTGAAGCTTTCTTT CASTFNRDTEAFF
TRBJ2-5 TRBV6-2/TRBV6-3 - TRBD2 TGTGCCAGCAGTTACCCACGGACTAGCGGGGGGACGGAGACCCAGTACTTC CASSYPRTSGGTETQYF
TRBJ1-1 TRBV12-3/TRBV12-4 few TRBD1 TGTGCCAGCAGGTCGACAGGGGGCAGGGCTTTCTTT CASRSTGGRAFF
TRBJ2-2 TRBV5-5 - - TGTGCCAGCAGCTTGGGAGGTGGCTCTTGGGCTAGCTTGACCGGGGAGCTGTTTTTT CASSLGGGSWASLTGELFF
TRBJ1-2 TRBV29-1 - - TGCAGCGTTTTCGGTACTAGGACGGAGGATATCTATGGCTACACCTTC CSVFGTRTEDIYGYTF
TRBJ2-2 TRBV11-2 - - TGTGCCAGCAGCTTAGTCTTTCAGAGAGGCACCGGGGAGCTGTTTTTT CASSLVFQRGTGELFF
TRBJ1-6 TRBV20-1 - TRBD1 TGCAGTGCTAGTGGGTCCGGGACAGCAAATTCACCCCTCCACTTT CSASGSGTANSPLHF
TRBJ2-3 TRBV13 - TRBD2 TGTGCCAGCAGCTCGACTAGCAAAGATACGCAGTATTTT CASSSTSKDTQYF
TRBJ2-5 TRBV9 - TRBD1 TGTGCCAGCAGCGTAACCGGACAGGGTCAGGAGACCCAGTACTTC CASSVTGQGQETQYF
TRBJ1-4 TRBV11-2 - TRBD1 TGTGCCAGCAGCGAGCCAAACAGGGGGTTTAATGAAAAACTGTTTTTT CASSEPNRGFNEKLFF
TRBJ1-4 TRBV28 - - TGTGCCAGCAGTTCCGGGACGATCGAAAAACTGTTTTTT CASSSGTIEKLFF